This passage covers 5 T cell receptor beta chains from one sample sequenced in a study of cytomegalovirus exposure and HLA in healthy donors. Use of 60 Vbeta and 13 Jbeta primers characterized the PCR. Sequenced by immunoSEQ multiplex PCR; TCRdb stores in-frame clones only, minus some. Of approximately 92,000 clones in the sample, roughly 79% are singletons; the top ten hold about 3.9%. Material for sequencing was PBMCs. The receptors stem from an older woman in good health and CMV-seropositive.

The chain links TRBV7-2 to TRBJ2-7; no clear D gene. The CDR3 sequence is 13 residues long. Trimming took off 3 bases at V and 7 bases at J, with 13 bases between the two ends. Looked up from germline, CDR1 is SGHTA and CDR2 is FQGNSA. CDR3 sequence (DNA): TGTGCCAGCAGCTTCGTCCCAGCCGGGGAGCAGTACTTC. Protein product: CASSFVPAGEQYF.

The chain couples TRBV7-6 to TRBJ2-5; TRBD2 aligns across 15 bases. J gave up 6 bases and V 2 bases, and 4 bases lay outside the gene matches. Germline-derived CDR1 and CDR2 are SGHVS and FNYEAQ. The CDR3 consists of 16 residues. The CDR3 DNA is TGTGCCAGCAGCTTAACAGGGACTAGCGGGAGGAAGACCCAGTACTTC. As protein: CASSLTGTSGRKTQYF.

J is TRBJ2-2 and V is TRBV4-2; D is undetermined. Trimming stripped 0 bases from V and 9 bases from J, with 5 bases between. The CDR3 has 12 residues. Germline V gene data show CDR1 as LGHNA and CDR2 as YNFKEQ. The chain's CDR3 is CASSQDIRELFF. Written as DNA, the CDR3 is TGTGCCAGCAGCCAAGATATCCGGGAGCTGTTTTTT.

V gene TRBV30 combines with J gene TRBJ1-4, with TRBD1 as a possible D gene (5 bases). The CDR3 is 13 residues long. V lost 0 bases, J lost 4 bases, and 6 bases lay in between. Germline V CDR1 and CDR2: GTSNPN, SVGIG (reference sequence). The CDR3 sequence: CAWSVDSNEKLFF. The CDR3 region has the DNA TGTGCCTGGAGTGTAGACAGTAATGAAAAACTGTTTTTT. The full variable domain, completed using reference TRBV30 and TRBJ1-4, is SQTIHQWPATLVQPVGSPLSLECTVEGTSNPNLYWYRQAAGRGLQLLFYSVGIGQISSEVPQNLSASRPQDRQFILSSKKLLLSDSGFYLCAWSVDSNEKLFFGSGTQLSVL.

This rearrangement joins TRBV6-4 to TRBJ1-2; 7 nucleotides agree with TRBD1. The ends lost 6 bases at V and 6 bases at J; junction bases unmatched: 7. This CDR3 has 13 residues. Germline V gene lookup returns CDR1 MRHNA and CDR2 SNTAGT. The CDR3 sequence is CASRSQGGNGYTF. The CDR3 coding sequence is TGTGCCAGCAGATCCCAGGGGGGCAATGGCTACACCTTC.